This T cell receptor (beta chain) stems from a study of T cell changes during pregnancy in multiple sclerosis. The V gene lost 2 bases and the J gene lost 8 bases, with 16 bases spanning the gap. Germline CDR1 SEHNR, CDR2 FQNEAQ (reference sequence). The length of the CDR3 is 15 residues. Sequencing used immunoSEQ multiplex PCR; TCRdb keeps in-frame clones, though not all of them. Altogether tens of thousands of clones are present, approximately 93% being singletons, with the ten largest covering 3.2%. The J gene is TRBJ2-1, the V gene TRBV7-9, with D possibly TRBD1 on 6 matching bases. The source material was CD8+ T cells from peripheral blood mononuclear cells, sampled in the second trimester of pregnancy. This sequence was found in a female donor with multiple sclerosis, enrolled in a pregnancy study. The chain's CDR3 is CASSLSLGAGDEQFF. The CDR3 region has the DNA TGTGCCAGCAGCTTATCCCTGGGGGCTGGCGATGAGCAGTTCTTC.